This is a list of T cell receptor beta chains from one sample in a study of identical twins. Each CDR3 protein is one row after TCRdb ran MiXCR on the 5' RACE reads. The profile shows 550,000 to 700,000 distinct CDR3 sequences, approximately 9.6% of them singletons. The same sample was also studied in work on yellow fever vaccine responses in identical twins.

Material: PBMCs. These receptors came from a woman aged 18-30 years in good health. The CDR3 runs from the conserved cysteine through the conserved F or W. D genes are given only for firm matches. Rows give clone size only sometimes, using once, few, many, or a class for an expanded clone.

cdr3_length: 12
clone_size: few
v_call: TRBV5-5
j_call: TRBJ2-5
d_call: -
cdr3_aa: CASSTVLETQYF
cdr3_nt: TGTGCCAGCAGCACCGTGTTGGAGACCCAGTACTTC

cdr3_length: 16
clone_size: -
v_call: TRBV5-5
j_call: TRBJ2-1
d_call: TRBD2
cdr3_aa: CASSLGLAGVFNEQFF
cdr3_nt: TGTGCCAGCAGCTTGGGGCTAGCGGGAGTATTTAATGAGCAGTTCTTC

cdr3_length: 16
clone_size: few
v_call: TRBV7-2
j_call: TRBJ2-7
d_call: TRBD1
cdr3_aa: CASSLTRDRGYYEQYF
cdr3_nt: TGTGCCAGCAGCTTAACACGGGACAGGGGATACTACGAGCAGTACTTC

cdr3_length: 19
clone_size: -
v_call: TRBV10-3
j_call: TRBJ2-6
d_call: TRBD1
cdr3_aa: CAISPTSGTGGYGANVLTF
cdr3_nt: TGTGCCATCAGTCCTACTTCCGGGACAGGGGGTTATGGGGCCAACGTCCTGACTTTC

cdr3_length: 13
clone_size: -
v_call: TRBV24-1
j_call: TRBJ2-1
d_call: -
cdr3_aa: CATSDMTKNEQFF
cdr3_nt: TGTGCCACCAGTGACATGACTAAAAATGAGCAGTTCTTC

cdr3_length: 13
clone_size: many
v_call: TRBV7-9
j_call: TRBJ2-5
d_call: TRBD1
cdr3_aa: CASSYGQGQTQYF
cdr3_nt: TGTGCCAGCAGCTACGGACAGGGACAGACCCAGTACTTC

cdr3_length: 15
clone_size: few
v_call: TRBV4-1
j_call: TRBJ2-7
d_call: -
cdr3_aa: CASSQGAGSTYEQYF
cdr3_nt: TGCGCCAGCAGCCAAGGGGCAGGGTCAACTTACGAGCAGTACTTC

cdr3_length: 14
clone_size: few
v_call: TRBV7-8
j_call: TRBJ1-6
d_call: TRBD1
cdr3_aa: CASSGQGSSSPLHF
cdr3_nt: TGTGCCAGCAGCGGACAGGGGAGTAGTTCACCCCTCCACTTT

cdr3_length: 17
clone_size: -
v_call: TRBV5-8
j_call: TRBJ2-3
d_call: -
cdr3_aa: CASSWATGSISTDTQYF
cdr3_nt: TGTGCCAGCAGTTGGGCAACAGGGTCGATCTCCACAGATACGCAGTATTTT

cdr3_length: 13
clone_size: -
v_call: TRBV29-1
j_call: TRBJ1-2
d_call: -
cdr3_aa: CSVEPLGADGYTF
cdr3_nt: TGCAGCGTTGAACCCCTGGGTGCTGATGGCTACACCTTC

cdr3_length: 12
clone_size: -
v_call: TRBV12-3/TRBV12-4
j_call: TRBJ1-2
d_call: TRBD1
cdr3_aa: CASTSDRVGYTF
cdr3_nt: TGTGCCAGCACTTCGGACAGGGTCGGCTACACCTTC

cdr3_length: 13
clone_size: once
v_call: TRBV2
j_call: TRBJ1-6
d_call: TRBD1
cdr3_aa: CASIGDSYSPLHF
cdr3_nt: TGTGCCAGCATCGGGGACAGCTATTCACCCCTCCACTTT

cdr3_length: 14
clone_size: few
v_call: TRBV6-5
j_call: TRBJ2-5
d_call: TRBD2
cdr3_aa: CASSYGGVSETQYF
cdr3_nt: TGTGCCAGCAGTTACGGGGGGGTGTCAGAGACCCAGTACTTC

cdr3_length: 17
clone_size: -
v_call: TRBV2
j_call: TRBJ2-5
d_call: TRBD1
cdr3_aa: CASRERRGQGNQETQYF
cdr3_nt: TGTGCCAGCAGAGAAAGACGGGGACAGGGCAATCAAGAGACCCAGTACTTC

cdr3_length: 15
clone_size: many
v_call: TRBV12-3/TRBV12-4
j_call: TRBJ1-5
d_call: -
cdr3_aa: CASFAGPYSNQPQHF
cdr3_nt: TGTGCCAGCTTTGCCGGGCCGTATAGCAATCAGCCCCAGCATTTT

cdr3_length: 15
clone_size: few
v_call: TRBV10-3
j_call: TRBJ2-3
d_call: TRBD2
cdr3_aa: CAIRESGGALDTQYF
cdr3_nt: TGTGCCATCAGGGAAAGCGGGGGGGCTTTAGATACGCAGTATTTT

cdr3_length: 15
clone_size: many
v_call: TRBV7-9
j_call: TRBJ2-2
d_call: TRBD2
cdr3_aa: CASSQAGANTGELFF
cdr3_nt: TGTGCCAGCAGCCAAGCGGGGGCTAACACCGGGGAGCTGTTTTTT

cdr3_length: 12
clone_size: few
v_call: TRBV28
j_call: TRBJ2-1
d_call: -
cdr3_aa: CASLWGNNEQFF
cdr3_nt: TGTGCCAGCCTCTGGGGGAACAATGAGCAGTTCTTC

cdr3_length: 15
clone_size: many
v_call: TRBV2
j_call: TRBJ2-2
d_call: -
cdr3_aa: CASSDWVSNTGELFF
cdr3_nt: TGTGCCAGCAGTGATTGGGTCTCGAACACCGGGGAGCTGTTTTTT

cdr3_length: 17
clone_size: many
v_call: TRBV5-1
j_call: TRBJ1-1
d_call: TRBD1
cdr3_aa: CASSLYTSGGLNTEAFF
cdr3_nt: TGCGCCAGCAGCTTGTACACCTCAGGGGGCCTGAACACTGAAGCTTTCTTT

cdr3_length: 15
clone_size: many
v_call: TRBV3-1
j_call: TRBJ1-5
d_call: -
cdr3_aa: CASSPHQDSNQPQHF
cdr3_nt: TGTGCCAGCAGCCCCCACCAGGACAGCAATCAGCCCCAGCATTTT

cdr3_length: 15
clone_size: -
v_call: TRBV7-9
j_call: TRBJ2-5
d_call: TRBD1
cdr3_aa: CASSPMTGTQETQYF
cdr3_nt: TGTGCCAGCAGCCCGATGACAGGGACACAAGAGACCCAGTACTTC

cdr3_length: 14
clone_size: -
v_call: TRBV27
j_call: TRBJ2-5
d_call: TRBD2
cdr3_aa: CASSTGTSGETQYF
cdr3_nt: TGTGCCAGCAGCACCGGGACTAGCGGGGAGACCCAGTACTTC

cdr3_length: 11
clone_size: many
v_call: TRBV29-1
j_call: TRBJ1-2
d_call: -
cdr3_aa: CSVRRGYGYTF
cdr3_nt: TGCAGCGTCCGGCGGGGGTATGGCTACACCTTC

cdr3_length: 15
clone_size: -
v_call: TRBV11-2
j_call: TRBJ2-1
d_call: TRBD2
cdr3_aa: CASSFLTSGNNEQFF
cdr3_nt: TGTGCCAGCAGCTTTCTGACTAGCGGAAACAATGAGCAGTTCTTC

cdr3_length: 13
clone_size: many
v_call: TRBV7-9
j_call: TRBJ2-7
d_call: TRBD1
cdr3_aa: CASSFRDSYEQYF
cdr3_nt: TGTGCCAGCAGCTTCCGGGACAGCTACGAGCAGTACTTC

cdr3_length: 15
clone_size: few
v_call: TRBV2
j_call: TRBJ2-6
d_call: -
cdr3_aa: CASSLLPSGANVLTF
cdr3_nt: TGTGCCAGCAGTCTCCTACCCTCTGGGGCCAACGTCCTGACTTTC

cdr3_length: 14
clone_size: -
v_call: TRBV7-2
j_call: TRBJ2-1
d_call: -
cdr3_aa: CASSPGTKSNEQFF
cdr3_nt: TGTGCCAGCAGCCCGGGGACGAAAAGCAATGAGCAGTTCTTC

cdr3_length: 12
clone_size: -
v_call: TRBV7-2
j_call: TRBJ1-1
d_call: -
cdr3_aa: CASRNRGTEAFF
cdr3_nt: TGTGCCAGCAGGAACCGGGGTACTGAAGCTTTCTTT

cdr3_length: 13
clone_size: many
v_call: TRBV12-3/TRBV12-4
j_call: TRBJ2-1
d_call: -
cdr3_aa: CASSLKTANEQFF
cdr3_nt: TGTGCCAGCAGTTTAAAGACAGCCAATGAGCAGTTCTTC

cdr3_length: 13
clone_size: few
v_call: TRBV29-1
j_call: TRBJ2-1
d_call: TRBD2
cdr3_aa: CSGRGGAYNEQFF
cdr3_nt: TGCAGCGGACGGGGGGGAGCGTACAATGAGCAGTTCTTC

cdr3_length: 14
clone_size: few
v_call: TRBV19
j_call: TRBJ1-1
d_call: -
cdr3_aa: CASIRGNVNTEAFF
cdr3_nt: TGTGCCAGTATCCGCGGGAACGTTAACACTGAAGCTTTCTTT

cdr3_length: 16
clone_size: few
v_call: TRBV3-1
j_call: TRBJ2-7
d_call: TRBD2
cdr3_aa: CASSFKSGGWAYEQYF
cdr3_nt: TGTGCCAGCAGCTTTAAATCGGGAGGATGGGCCTACGAGCAGTACTTC

cdr3_length: 17
clone_size: many
v_call: TRBV5-6
j_call: TRBJ2-7
d_call: TRBD2
cdr3_aa: CASSLELAGGSSYEQYF
cdr3_nt: TGTGCCAGCAGCTTGGAACTAGCGGGGGGTTCCTCCTACGAGCAGTACTTC

cdr3_length: 17
clone_size: few
v_call: TRBV5-6
j_call: TRBJ2-3
d_call: -
cdr3_aa: CASSLVQAEISTDTQYF
cdr3_nt: TGTGCCAGCAGCTTGGTTCAGGCTGAGATTAGCACAGATACGCAGTATTTT